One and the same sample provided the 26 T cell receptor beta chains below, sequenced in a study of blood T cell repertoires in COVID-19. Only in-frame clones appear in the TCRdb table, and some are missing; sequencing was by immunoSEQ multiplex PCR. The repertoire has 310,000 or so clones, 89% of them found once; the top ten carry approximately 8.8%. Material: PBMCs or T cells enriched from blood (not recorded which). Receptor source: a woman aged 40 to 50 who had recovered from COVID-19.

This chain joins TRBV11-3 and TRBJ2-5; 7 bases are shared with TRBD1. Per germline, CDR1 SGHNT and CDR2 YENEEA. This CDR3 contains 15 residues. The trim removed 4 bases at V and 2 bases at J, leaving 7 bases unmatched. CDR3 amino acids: CASSSQGQLQETQYF. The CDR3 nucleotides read TGTGCCAGCAGCTCCCAGGGACAGCTTCAAGAGACCCAGTACTTC. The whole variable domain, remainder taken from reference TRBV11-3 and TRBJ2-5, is EAGVVQSPRYKIIEKKQPVAFWCNPISGHNTLYWYLQNLGQGPELLIRYENEEAVDDSQLPKDRFSAERLKGVDSTLKIQPAELGDSAVYLCASSSQGQLQETQYFGPGTRLLVL.

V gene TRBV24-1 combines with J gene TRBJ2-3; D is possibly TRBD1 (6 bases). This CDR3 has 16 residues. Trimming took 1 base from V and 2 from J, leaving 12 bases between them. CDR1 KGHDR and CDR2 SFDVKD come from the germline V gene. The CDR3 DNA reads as TGTGCCACCAGTGATTTCGGGGACATAAACACAGATACGCAGTATTTT. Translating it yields CATSDFGDINTDTQYF.

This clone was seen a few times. CDR3 loop: CAGSGGLETQYF. The CDR3 nucleotides are TGTGCCGGTAGCGGGGGACTAGAGACCCAGTACTTC. The rearrangement joins TRBV2 to TRBJ2-5; the match to TRBD2 covers 9 bases. The CDR3 extends over 12 amino acids. Germline V gene lookup returns CDR1 SNHLY and CDR2 FYNNEI. Germline trimming cut 11 bases from V and 4 bases from J; bases unmatched to any gene: 5.

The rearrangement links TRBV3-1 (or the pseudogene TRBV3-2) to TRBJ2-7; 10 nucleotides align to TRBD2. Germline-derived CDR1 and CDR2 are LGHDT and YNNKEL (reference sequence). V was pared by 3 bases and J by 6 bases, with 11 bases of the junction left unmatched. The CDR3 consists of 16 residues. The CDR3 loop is CASSQRLAGGLREQYF. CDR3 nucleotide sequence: TGTGCCAGCAGCCAGAGATTAGCGGGAGGTCTACGCGAGCAGTACTTC.

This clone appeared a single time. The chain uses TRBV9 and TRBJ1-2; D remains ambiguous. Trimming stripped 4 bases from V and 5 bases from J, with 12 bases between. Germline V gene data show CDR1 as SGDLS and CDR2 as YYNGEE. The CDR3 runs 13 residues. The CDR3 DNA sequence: TGTGCCAGCAGCCCAAACACGGGGTATGGCTACACCTTC. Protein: CASSPNTGYGYTF.

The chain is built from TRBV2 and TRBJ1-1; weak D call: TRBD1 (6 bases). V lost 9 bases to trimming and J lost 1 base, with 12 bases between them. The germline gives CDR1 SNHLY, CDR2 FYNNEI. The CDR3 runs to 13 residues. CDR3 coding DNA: TGTGCCAGAGGGGGTTTTGGGAACACTGAAGCTTTCTTT. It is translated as CARGGFGNTEAFF.

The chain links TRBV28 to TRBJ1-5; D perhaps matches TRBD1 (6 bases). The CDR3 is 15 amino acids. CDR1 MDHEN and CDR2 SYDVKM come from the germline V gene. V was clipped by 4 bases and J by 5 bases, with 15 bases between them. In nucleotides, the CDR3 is TGTGCCAGCAGTTCCCCGCGACAGGCCGATCAGCCCCAGCATTTT. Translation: CASSSPRQADQPQHF.

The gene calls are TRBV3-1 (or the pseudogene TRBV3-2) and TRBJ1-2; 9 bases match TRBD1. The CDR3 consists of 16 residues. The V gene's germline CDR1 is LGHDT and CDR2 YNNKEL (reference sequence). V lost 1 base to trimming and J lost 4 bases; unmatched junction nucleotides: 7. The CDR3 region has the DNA TGTGCCAGCAGCCAAGGAGGGACAGGGTACGGCTATGGCTACACCTTC. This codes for CASSQGGTGYGYGYTF.

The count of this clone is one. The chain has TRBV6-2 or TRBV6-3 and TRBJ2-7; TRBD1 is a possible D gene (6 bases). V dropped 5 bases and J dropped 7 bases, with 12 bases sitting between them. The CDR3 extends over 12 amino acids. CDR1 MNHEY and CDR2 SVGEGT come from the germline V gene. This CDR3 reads CASSHRVGEQYF. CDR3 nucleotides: TGTGCCAGCAGTCACAGGGTCGGGGAGCAGTACTTC.

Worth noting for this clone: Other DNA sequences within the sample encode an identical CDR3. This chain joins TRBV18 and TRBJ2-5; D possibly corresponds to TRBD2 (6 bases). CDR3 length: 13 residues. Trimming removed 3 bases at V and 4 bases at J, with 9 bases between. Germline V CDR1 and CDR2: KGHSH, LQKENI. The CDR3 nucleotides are TGTGCCAGCTCACCGCGGGGAGGAGAGACCCAGTACTTC. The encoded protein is CASSPRGGETQYF. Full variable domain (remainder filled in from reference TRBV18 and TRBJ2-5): NAGVMQNPRHLVRRRGQEARLRCSPMKGHSHVYWYRQLPEEGLKFMVYLQKENIIDESGMPKERFSAEFPKEGPSILRIQQVVRGDSAAYFCASSPRGGETQYFGPGTRLLVL.

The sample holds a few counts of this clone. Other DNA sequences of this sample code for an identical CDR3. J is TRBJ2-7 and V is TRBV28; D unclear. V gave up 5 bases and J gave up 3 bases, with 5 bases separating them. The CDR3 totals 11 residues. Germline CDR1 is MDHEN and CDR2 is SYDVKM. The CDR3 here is CASSPNYEQYF. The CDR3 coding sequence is TGTGCCAGCAGTCCAAACTACGAGCAGTACTTC.

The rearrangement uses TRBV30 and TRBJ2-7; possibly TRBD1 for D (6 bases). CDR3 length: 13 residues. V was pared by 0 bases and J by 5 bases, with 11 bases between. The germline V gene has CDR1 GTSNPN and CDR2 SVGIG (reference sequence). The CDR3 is CAWSVDSPNEQYF. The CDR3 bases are TGTGCCTGGAGTGTGGACAGTCCTAACGAGCAGTACTTC.

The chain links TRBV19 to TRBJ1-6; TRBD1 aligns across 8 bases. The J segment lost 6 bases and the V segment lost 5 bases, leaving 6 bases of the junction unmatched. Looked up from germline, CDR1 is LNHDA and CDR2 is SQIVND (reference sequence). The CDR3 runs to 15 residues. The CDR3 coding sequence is TGTGCCAGTAGTCCTCGACAGGGGATTAATTCACCCCTCCACTTT. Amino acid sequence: CASSPRQGINSPLHF.

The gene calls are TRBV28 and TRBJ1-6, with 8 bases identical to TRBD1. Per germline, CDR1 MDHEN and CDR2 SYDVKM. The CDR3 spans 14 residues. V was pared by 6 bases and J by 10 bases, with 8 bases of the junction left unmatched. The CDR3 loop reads CASSRGQGQSPLHF. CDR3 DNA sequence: TGTGCCAGCAGCCGCGGACAGGGACAATCACCCCTCCACTTT.

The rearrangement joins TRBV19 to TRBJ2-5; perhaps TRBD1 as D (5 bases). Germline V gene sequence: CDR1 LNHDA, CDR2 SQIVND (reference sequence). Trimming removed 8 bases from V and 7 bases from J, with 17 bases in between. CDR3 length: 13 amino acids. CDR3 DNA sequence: TGTGCCAGTGCGGACACAAATAGGTGGACCCAGTACTTC. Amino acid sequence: CASADTNRWTQYF.

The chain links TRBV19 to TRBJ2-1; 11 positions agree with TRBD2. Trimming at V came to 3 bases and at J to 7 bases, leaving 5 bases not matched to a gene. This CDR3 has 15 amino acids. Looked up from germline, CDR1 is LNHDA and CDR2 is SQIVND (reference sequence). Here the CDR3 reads CASSIIAGGTNEQFF. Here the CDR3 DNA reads TGTGCCAGTAGTATCATAGCGGGGGGGACAAATGAGCAGTTCTTC. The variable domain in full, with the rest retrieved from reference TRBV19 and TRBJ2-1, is DGGITQSPKYLFRKEGQNVTLSCEQNLNHDAMYWYRQDPGQGLRLIYYSQIVNDFQKGDIAEGYSVSREKKESFPLTVTSAQKNPTAFYLCASSIIAGGTNEQFFGPGTRLTVL.

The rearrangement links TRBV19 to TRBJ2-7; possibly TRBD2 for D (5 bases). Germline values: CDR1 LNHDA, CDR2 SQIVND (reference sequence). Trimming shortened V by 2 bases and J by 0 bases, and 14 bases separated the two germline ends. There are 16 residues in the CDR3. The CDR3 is CASSINTLGFSYEQYF. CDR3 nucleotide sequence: TGTGCCAGTAGTATAAACACACTAGGATTCTCCTACGAGCAGTACTTC.

The DNA for the CDR3 is TGTGCCACCAGTGATAGCCTAGCGGGAGGGCCGATTACCGGGGAGCTGTTTTTT. Translation gives CATSDSLAGGPITGELFF. V is TRBV24-1 and J is TRBJ2-2; TRBD2 matches 12 bases. The CDR3 is made up of 18 amino acids. Germline V gene data show CDR1 as KGHDR and CDR2 as SFDVKD. Trimming cost V 3 bases and J 5 bases; bases outside gene matches: 9.

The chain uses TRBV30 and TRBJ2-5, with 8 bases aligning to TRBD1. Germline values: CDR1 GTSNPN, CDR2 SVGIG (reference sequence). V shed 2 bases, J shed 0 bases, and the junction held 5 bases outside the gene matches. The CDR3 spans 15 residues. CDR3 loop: CAWSRTGLNQETQYF. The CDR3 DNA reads TGTGCCTGGAGTAGGACAGGGCTTAACCAAGAGACCCAGTACTTC.

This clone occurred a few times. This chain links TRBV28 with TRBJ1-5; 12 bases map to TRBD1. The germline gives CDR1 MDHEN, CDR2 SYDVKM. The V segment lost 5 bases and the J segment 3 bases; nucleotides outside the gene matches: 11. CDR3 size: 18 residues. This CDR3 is CASSVPGQGAVTNQPQHF. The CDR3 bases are TGTGCCAGCAGTGTCCCGGGACAGGGGGCAGTGACCAATCAGCCCCAGCATTTT.

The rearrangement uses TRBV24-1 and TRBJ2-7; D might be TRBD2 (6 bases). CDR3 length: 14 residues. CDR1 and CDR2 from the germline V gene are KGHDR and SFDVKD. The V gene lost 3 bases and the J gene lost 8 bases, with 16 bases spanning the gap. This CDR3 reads CATSDPGRGMKQYF. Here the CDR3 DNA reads TGTGCCACCAGTGATCCGGGACGGGGGATGAAGCAGTACTTC.

CDR3: CASSLSGSPYSYNEQFF. The CDR3 nucleotides read TGTGCCAGCAGTTTATCGGGCAGCCCATACTCCTACAATGAGCAGTTCTTC. The J gene is TRBJ2-1, the V gene TRBV27; D call uncertain. V was pared by 0 bases and J by 0 bases, with 12 bases between. The CDR3 extends over 17 amino acids. The germline CDR1 and CDR2 sequences are MNHEY and SMNVEV (reference sequence).

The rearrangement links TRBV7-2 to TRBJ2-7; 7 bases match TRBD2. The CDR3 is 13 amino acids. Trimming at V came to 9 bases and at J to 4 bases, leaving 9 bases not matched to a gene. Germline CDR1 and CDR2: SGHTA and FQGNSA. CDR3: CASQTSRLYEQYF. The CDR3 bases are TGTGCCAGTCAGACTAGCCGCCTGTACGAGCAGTACTTC. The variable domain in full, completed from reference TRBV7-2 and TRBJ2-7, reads GAGVSQSPSNKVTEKGKDVELRCDPISGHTALYWYRQSLGQGLEFLIYFQGNSAPDKSGLPSDRFSAERTGGSVSTLTIQRTQQEDSAVYLCASQTSRLYEQYFGPGTRLTVT.

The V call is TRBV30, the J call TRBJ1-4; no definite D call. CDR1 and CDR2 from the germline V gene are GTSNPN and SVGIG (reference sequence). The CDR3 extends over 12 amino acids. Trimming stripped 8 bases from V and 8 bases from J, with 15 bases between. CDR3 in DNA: TGTGCCGCCCGACGGATCGGGGAAAAACTGTTTTTT. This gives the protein CAARRIGEKLFF.

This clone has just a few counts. CDR3 nucleotide sequence: TGTGCCAGCAGGGGGGACAGGCTGAACACTGAAGCTTTCTTT. It is translated as CASRGDRLNTEAFF. This sequence joins TRBV7-2 and TRBJ1-1, with TRBD1 matching over 8 bases. With 6 bases clipped from V and 0 bases from J, the junction kept 3 bases outside the gene matches. Germline CDR1 SGHTA, CDR2 FQGNSA. This CDR3 spans 14 amino acids.

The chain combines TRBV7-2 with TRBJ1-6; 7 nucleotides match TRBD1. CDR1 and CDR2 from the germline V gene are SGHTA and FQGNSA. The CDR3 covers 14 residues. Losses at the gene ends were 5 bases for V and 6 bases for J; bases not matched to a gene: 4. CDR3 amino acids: CASSLRDSNSPLHF. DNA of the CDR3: TGTGCCAGCAGCCTCCGGGACAGTAATTCACCCCTCCACTTT.